This T cell receptor (beta chain) was identified in a study of vaccination effects on CD4 cells after COVID-19. Concerning this clone: As yet, its antigen is unknown.

Expansion with viral peptide pools was applied to antigen-specific CD4+ T cells by the ViraFEST assay prior to sequencing. When about ten days of culture had elapsed, CD4+ T cells were isolated. SARS-CoV-2 infected the person between March and December 2020, as confirmed by PCR. Replacing half the medium with IL-2 medium was done on days 3 and 7. Profiling relied on immunoSEQ multiplex PCR, and the TCRdb table lists in-frame clones only, not all of them. Of roughly 27,000 clones listed, approximately 80% are singletons. The receptor comes from a human donor who had a prior SARS-CoV-2 infection. The sample in question was CD4+ T cells from PBMCs cultured with HCoV-NL63 spike peptides, obtained before COVID-19 vaccination.

CDR3 sequence: CASTGPGAPSEQYF. CDR3 sequence (DNA): TGTGCCAGCACCGGCCCCGGGGCGCCTTCCGAGCAGTACTTC. This chain joins TRBV27 and TRBJ2-7; D is possibly TRBD1 or TRBD2 (5 bases each). V lost 7 bases and J lost 6, with 19 bases in between. CDR3 length equals 14 residues. Germline values: CDR1 MNHEY, CDR2 SMNVEV (reference sequence).